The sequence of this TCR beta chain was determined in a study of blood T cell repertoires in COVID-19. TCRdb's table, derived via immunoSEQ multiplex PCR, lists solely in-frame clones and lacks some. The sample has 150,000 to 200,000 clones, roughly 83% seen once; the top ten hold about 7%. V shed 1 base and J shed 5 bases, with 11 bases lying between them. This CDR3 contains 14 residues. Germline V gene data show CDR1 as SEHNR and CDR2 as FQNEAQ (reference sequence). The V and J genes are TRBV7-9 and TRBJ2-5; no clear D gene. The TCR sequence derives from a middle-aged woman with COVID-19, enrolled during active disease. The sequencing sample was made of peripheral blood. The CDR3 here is CASSLESAWETQYF. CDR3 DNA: TGTGCCAGCAGCTTAGAAAGCGCGTGGGAGACCCAGTACTTC.